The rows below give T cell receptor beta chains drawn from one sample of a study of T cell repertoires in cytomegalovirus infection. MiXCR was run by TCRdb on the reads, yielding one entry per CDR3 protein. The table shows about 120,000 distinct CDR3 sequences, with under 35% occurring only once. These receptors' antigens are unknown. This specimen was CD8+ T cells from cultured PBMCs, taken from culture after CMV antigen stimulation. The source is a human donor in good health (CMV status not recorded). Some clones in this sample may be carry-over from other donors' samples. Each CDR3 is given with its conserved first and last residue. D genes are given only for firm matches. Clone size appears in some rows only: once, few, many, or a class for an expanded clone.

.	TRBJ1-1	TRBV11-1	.	CASSLGTGRYEAFF	TGTGCCAGCAGCTTAGGAACAGGACGATATGAAGCTTTCTTT
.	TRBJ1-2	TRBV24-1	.	CATSDTQRDLGYTF	TGTGCCACCAGTGATACCCAGAGGGATTTAGGCTACACCTTC
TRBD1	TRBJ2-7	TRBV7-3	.	CASSETGGAGYEQYF	TGTGCCAGCAGCGAGACAGGGGGCGCCGGCTACGAGCAGTACTTC
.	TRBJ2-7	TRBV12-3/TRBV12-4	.	CASSPSPGEQYF	TGTGCCAGCAGTCCAAGCCCGGGGGAGCAGTACTTC
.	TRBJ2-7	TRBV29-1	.	CSVASASYEQYF	TGCAGCGTTGCATCGGCGTCCTACGAGCAGTACTTC
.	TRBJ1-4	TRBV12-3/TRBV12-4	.	CASSPLFGTNEKLFF	TGTGCCAGCAGCCCTTTGTTCGGAACTAATGAAAAACTGTTTTTT
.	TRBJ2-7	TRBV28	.	CASSSWGQGLEQYF	TGTGCCAGCAGTTCGTGGGGGCAGGGTCTCGAGCAGTACTTC
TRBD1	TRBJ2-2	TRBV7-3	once	CASSPQGQGAPDTGELFF	TGTGCCAGCAGCCCGCAAGGACAGGGGGCCCCGGACACCGGGGAGCTGTTTTTT
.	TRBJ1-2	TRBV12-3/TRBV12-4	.	CASSLGYVAREDYGYTF	TGTGCCAGCAGTTTAGGCTATGTGGCCAGGGAAGACTATGGCTACACCTTC
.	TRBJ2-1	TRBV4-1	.	CASSQEGSYNEQFF	TGCGCCAGCAGCCAAGAGGGGTCCTACAATGAGCAGTTCTTC
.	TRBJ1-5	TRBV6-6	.	CASSGDPLAWPQHF	TGTGCCAGCAGTGGAGACCCCCTTGCGTGGCCCCAGCATTTT
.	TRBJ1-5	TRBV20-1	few	CSATSPGITNQPQHF	TGCAGTGCTACAAGTCCCGGGATCACCAATCAGCCCCAGCATTTT
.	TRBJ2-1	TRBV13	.	CASSLTREKANEQFF	TGTGCCAGCAGCTTAACCAGGGAGAAGGCCAATGAGCAGTTCTTC
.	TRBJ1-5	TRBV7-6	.	CASSLADSPNQPQHF	TGTGCCAGCAGCTTAGCGGACAGCCCCAATCAGCCCCAGCATTTT
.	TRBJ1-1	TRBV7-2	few	CASSLVETIATEAFF	TGTGCCAGCAGCTTAGTCGAGACGATAGCAACTGAAGCTTTCTTT
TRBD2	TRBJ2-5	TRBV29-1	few	CSVDMSGGAWETQYF	TGCAGCGTTGATATGAGCGGGGGGGCGTGGGAGACCCAGTACTTC
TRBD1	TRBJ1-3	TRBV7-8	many	CASSGRTGDRYTIYF	TGTGCCAGCAGCGGACGGACAGGGGACAGATACACCATATATTTT
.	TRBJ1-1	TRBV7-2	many	CASSSYIRNTEAFF	TGTGCCAGCAGCTCATATATCAGGAACACTGAAGCTTTCTTT
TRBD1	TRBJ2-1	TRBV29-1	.	CSVGQAGSYNEQFF	TGCAGCGTCGGACAGGCCGGCTCCTACAATGAGCAGTTCTTC
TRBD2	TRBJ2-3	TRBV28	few	CASWLAGGPPDTQYF	TGTGCCAGTTGGTTAGCGGGGGGGCCCCCGGATACGCAGTATTTT
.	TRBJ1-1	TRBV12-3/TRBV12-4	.	CASSFLAPEGFF	TGTGCCAGCAGTTTTTTGGCCCCAGAAGGGTTCTTT
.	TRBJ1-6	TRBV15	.	CATSRIKSGNSPLHF	TGTGCCACCAGCAGAATAAAATCAGGGAATTCACCCCTCCACTTT
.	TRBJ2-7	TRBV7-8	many	CASSPEVYEQYF	TGTGCCAGCAGCCCGGAGGTCTACGAGCAGTACTTC